A selection of T cell receptor beta chains follows, all from one sample in a study of breast tumors, draining lymph nodes, adjacent tissues. TCRdb used MiXCR to reprocess the multiplex PCR reads, holding one entry per CDR3 protein. The profile covers nearly 200,000 distinct CDR3 sequences, with roughly 31% appearing a single time and approximately 4.3% taken by the ten largest. The specimen sequenced was axillary lymph node tissue. The receptors here all came from a female donor with breast cancer. Some clones in this sample may be carry-over from other donors' samples. Both conserved end residues are part of each CDR3. D genes are given only for firm matches. Not every row has a clone size; where given, it reads once, few, many or a size class.

CDR3 DNA,CDR3 protein,D gene,clone size,V gene,J gene
TGTGCCAGCAGTTTAAGTGGGGCCTACACAGATACGCAGTATTTT,CASSLSGAYTDTQYF,.,.,TRBV28,TRBJ2-3
TGTGCCAGCAGCTTACATGCGGGAGCGAACACCGGGGAGCTGTTTTTT,CASSLHAGANTGELFF,TRBD2,many,TRBV11-2,TRBJ2-2
TGCAGCGTTGAAGGGGGGGGATTAGAGACCGGGGAGCTGTTTTTT,CSVEGGGLETGELFF,TRBD2,.,TRBV29-1,TRBJ2-2
TGTGCCAGCAGCCCCAGCGGGAGGGTGAACAATGAGCAGTTCTTC,CASSPSGRVNNEQFF,TRBD2,many,TRBV7-9,TRBJ2-1
TGTGCCAGCAGTCCTGGGGGATCAACTAATGAAAAACTGTTTTTT,CASSPGGSTNEKLFF,.,many,TRBV2,TRBJ1-4
TGTGCCAGCAGCCAAGGCCCAGGGGGGGTAGAGACCCAGTACTTC,CASSQGPGGVETQYF,.,once,TRBV7-2,TRBJ2-5
TGTGCCAGCAGCTTAGGTGCTAGAGATCTGGAAGGGTTCTCCTATAATTCACCCCTCCACTTT,CASSLGARDLEGFSYNSPLHF,.,.,TRBV7-2,TRBJ1-6
TGTGCCAGCAGCTCAAACTACCAAGAGACCCAGTACTTC,CASSSNYQETQYF,.,many,TRBV7-8,TRBJ2-5
TGCAGCGTTGTTAGCGGGACAACGTCCTACGAGCAGTACTTC,CSVVSGTTSYEQYF,TRBD2,many,TRBV29-1,TRBJ2-7
TGTGCCAGCACCTACCAAGAGACCCAGTACTTC,CASTYQETQYF,.,many,TRBV2,TRBJ2-5
TGTGCCAGCAGCGCGACAGGGAACCGGTACAATGAGCAGTTCTTC,CASSATGNRYNEQFF,TRBD1,many,TRBV9,TRBJ2-1
TGTGCCAGCAGTGAAGTATTTTCGCGGGAGGGCCGACAGTACTTC,CASSEVFSREGRQYF,TRBD2,many,TRBV2,TRBJ2-7
TGTGCCAGCAGCTTTTACAGGGATTCCTACGAGCAGTACTTC,CASSFYRDSYEQYF,.,many,TRBV7-9,TRBJ2-7
TGTGCCAGCAGCTTGCTTCGGGCAGGGGGCGAGCAGTACTTC,CASSLLRAGGEQYF,TRBD1,.,TRBV13,TRBJ2-7
TGCAGTGCTAGAGATCCTGGGGCAGGGAGTGAAAAACTGTTTTTT,CSARDPGAGSEKLFF,.,many,TRBV20-1,TRBJ1-4
TGTGCCAGCAGCATCAGAGCCCAGCCTAGGATCTACGAGCAGTACTTC,CASSIRAQPRIYEQYF,.,many,TRBV13,TRBJ2-7
TGTGCCCAGCGGGAGTTCCAAGAGACCCAGTACTTC,CAQREFQETQYF,TRBD2,many,TRBV2,TRBJ2-5
TGTGCCAGCAGTTTAGGGACTAGCGCTAACAATGAGCAGTTCTTC,CASSLGTSANNEQFF,TRBD2,many,TRBV28,TRBJ2-1
TGTGCCAGCAGCCAAACAGGGAGAGGCGAAAAACTGTTTTTT,CASSQTGRGEKLFF,.,many,TRBV3-1,TRBJ1-4
TGTGCCAGCGGGCTGACTAGCGGGACCACAGATACGCAGTATTTT,CASGLTSGTTDTQYF,TRBD2,many,TRBV7-3,TRBJ2-3
TGTGCCAGCAGCCCCCGGGGCAGGGGGTACGAGCAGTACTTC,CASSPRGRGYEQYF,TRBD1,many,TRBV9,TRBJ2-7
TGTGCCAGCAGCTTAGCGCCTAGCGGGAGGCCAGATACGCAGTATTTT,CASSLAPSGRPDTQYF,TRBD2,many,TRBV7-2,TRBJ2-3
TGTGCCAGCAGTCCCACGAGGGCCTCTGGAAACACCATATATTTT,CASSPTRASGNTIYF,.,many,TRBV11-2,TRBJ1-3
TGTGCCAGCAGTAGGGACCCACAGGCTTCCTACAGTGAGCAGTTCTTC,CASSRDPQASYSEQFF,.,.,TRBV6-5,TRBJ2-1
TGTGCCACCAGCAGAGGACTAGCCGGGGACTACAATGAGCAGTTCTTC,CATSRGLAGDYNEQFF,TRBD2,.,TRBV15,TRBJ2-1
TGTGCCTGGAGTGTTCGGGGGGAGCTGTTTTTT,CAWSVRGELFF,.,many,TRBV30,TRBJ2-2
TGTGCCAGCAGCCAACAAACCAAGCGGGGCTACACCTTC,CASSQQTKRGYTF,.,many,TRBV14,TRBJ1-2